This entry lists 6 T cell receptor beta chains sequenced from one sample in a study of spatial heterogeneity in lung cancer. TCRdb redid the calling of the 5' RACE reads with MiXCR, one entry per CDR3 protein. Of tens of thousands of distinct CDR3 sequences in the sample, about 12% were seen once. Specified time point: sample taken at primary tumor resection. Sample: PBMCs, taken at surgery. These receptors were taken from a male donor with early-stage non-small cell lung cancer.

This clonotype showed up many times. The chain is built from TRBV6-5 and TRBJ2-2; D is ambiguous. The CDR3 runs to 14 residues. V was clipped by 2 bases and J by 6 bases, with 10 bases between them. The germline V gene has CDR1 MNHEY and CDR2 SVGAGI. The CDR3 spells CASSYTTGAGELFF. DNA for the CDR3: TGTGCCAGCAGTTACACGACTGGGGCCGGGGAGCTGTTTTTT.

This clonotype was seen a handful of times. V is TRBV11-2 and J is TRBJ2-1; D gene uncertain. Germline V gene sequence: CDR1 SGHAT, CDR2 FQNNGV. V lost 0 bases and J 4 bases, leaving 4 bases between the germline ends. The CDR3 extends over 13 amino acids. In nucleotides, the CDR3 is TGTGCCAGCAGCTTAGAGTCGTACAATGAGCAGTTCTTC. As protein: CASSLESYNEQFF.

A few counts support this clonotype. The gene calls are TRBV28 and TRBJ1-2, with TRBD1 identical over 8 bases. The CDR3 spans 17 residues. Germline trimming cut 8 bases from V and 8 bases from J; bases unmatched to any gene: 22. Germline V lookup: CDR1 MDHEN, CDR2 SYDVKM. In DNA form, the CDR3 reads TGTGCCAGCCTGACTAACATAGGACAGGGCGAAATGGAGGGCTACACCTTC. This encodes CASLTNIGQGEMEGYTF.

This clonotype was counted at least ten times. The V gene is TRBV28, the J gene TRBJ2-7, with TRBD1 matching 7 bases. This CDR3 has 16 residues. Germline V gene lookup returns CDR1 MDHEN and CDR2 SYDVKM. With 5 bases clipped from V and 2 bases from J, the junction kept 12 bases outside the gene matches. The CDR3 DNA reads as TGTGCCAGCAGTGCGTTACAGGGGCTGGATCCCTACGAGCAGTACTTC. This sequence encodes CASSALQGLDPYEQYF.

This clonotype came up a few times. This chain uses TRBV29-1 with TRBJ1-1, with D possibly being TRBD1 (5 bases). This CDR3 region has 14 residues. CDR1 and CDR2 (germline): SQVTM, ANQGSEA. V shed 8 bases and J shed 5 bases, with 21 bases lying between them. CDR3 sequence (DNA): TGCAGCCTCAGGGCGGTACAGCTCGGGACTGAAGCTTTCTTT. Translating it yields CSLRAVQLGTEAFF.

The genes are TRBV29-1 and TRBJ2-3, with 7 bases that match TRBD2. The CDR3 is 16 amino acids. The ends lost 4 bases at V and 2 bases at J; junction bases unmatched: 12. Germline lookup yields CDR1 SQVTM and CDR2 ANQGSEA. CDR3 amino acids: CSVGEGAGLTTDTQYF. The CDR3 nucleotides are TGCAGCGTTGGGGAGGGAGCGGGGCTTACCACAGATACGCAGTATTTT.